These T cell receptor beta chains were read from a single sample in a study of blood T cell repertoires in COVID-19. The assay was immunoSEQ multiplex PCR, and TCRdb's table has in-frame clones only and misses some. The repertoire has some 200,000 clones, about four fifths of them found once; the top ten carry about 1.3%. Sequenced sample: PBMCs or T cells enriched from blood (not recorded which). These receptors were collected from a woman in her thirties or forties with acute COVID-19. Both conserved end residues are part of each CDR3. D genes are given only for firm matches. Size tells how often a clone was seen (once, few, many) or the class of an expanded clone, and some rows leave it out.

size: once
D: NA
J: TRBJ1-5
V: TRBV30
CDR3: CAWSGGGRQPQHF
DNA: TGTGCCTGGAGCGGGGGAGGGAGACAGCCCCAGCATTTT

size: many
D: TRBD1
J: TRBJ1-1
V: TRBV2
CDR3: CASRQDRAGGTEAFF
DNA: TGTGCCAGCAGACAGGACAGGGCCGGGGGCACTGAAGCTTTCTTT

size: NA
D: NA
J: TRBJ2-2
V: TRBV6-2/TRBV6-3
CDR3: CASSYPRRGELFF
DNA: TGTGCCAGCAGTTACCCCCGGAGGGGGGAGCTGTTTTTT

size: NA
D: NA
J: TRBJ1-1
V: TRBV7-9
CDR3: CASRRTEGRFTEAFF
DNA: TGTGCCAGCAGGAGGACCGAGGGCAGGTTCACTGAAGCTTTCTTT

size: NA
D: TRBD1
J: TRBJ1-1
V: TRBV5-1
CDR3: CASSLRDRALSTEAFF
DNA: TGCGCCAGCAGCTTGCGGGACAGAGCGCTGTCCACTGAAGCTTTCTTT

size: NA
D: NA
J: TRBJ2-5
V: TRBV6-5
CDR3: CASSYSGSGEETQYF
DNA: TGTGCCAGCAGTTACTCGGGTTCCGGGGAAGAGACCCAGTACTTC

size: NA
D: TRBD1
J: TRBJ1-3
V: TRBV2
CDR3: CASTGTGWPGAGNTIYF
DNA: TGTGCCAGCACCGGGACAGGGTGGCCTGGTGCTGGAAACACCATATATTTT

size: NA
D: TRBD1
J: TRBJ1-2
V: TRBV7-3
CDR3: CASSKTGGYGYTF
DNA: TGTGCCAGCAGCAAGACAGGGGGCTATGGCTACACCTTC

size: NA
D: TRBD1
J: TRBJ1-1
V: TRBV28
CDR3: CASSIRQGGSENGAEAFF
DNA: TGTGCCAGCAGTATAAGACAGGGGGGTTCGGAGAACGGCGCCGAAGCTTTCTTT

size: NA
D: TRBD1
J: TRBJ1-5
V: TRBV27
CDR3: CASSPGQYNQPQHF
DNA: TGTGCCAGCAGCCCGGGACAGTACAATCAGCCCCAGCATTTT

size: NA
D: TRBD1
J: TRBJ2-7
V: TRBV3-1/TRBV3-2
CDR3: CASSDRGSWYEQYF
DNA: TGTGCCAGCAGCGACAGGGGGAGTTGGTACGAGCAGTACTTC

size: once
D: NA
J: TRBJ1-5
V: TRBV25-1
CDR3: CASSAGWGNQPQHF
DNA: TGTGCCAGCAGTGCAGGGTGGGGCAATCAGCCCCAGCATTTT

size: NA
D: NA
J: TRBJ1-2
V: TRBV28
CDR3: CASTAPGYGYTF
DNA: TGTGCCAGCACCGCCCCGGGGTATGGCTACACCTTC

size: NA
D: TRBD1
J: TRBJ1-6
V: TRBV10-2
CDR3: CASTGTGSHNSPLHF
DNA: TGCGCCAGTACCGGGACAGGGTCCCATAATTCACCCCTCCACTTT

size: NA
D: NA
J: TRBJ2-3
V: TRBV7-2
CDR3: CASSLAWTALGEGEEDTQYF
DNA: TGTGCCAGCAGCTTAGCTTGGACAGCGCTAGGGGAGGGCGAGGAAGATACGCAGTATTTT

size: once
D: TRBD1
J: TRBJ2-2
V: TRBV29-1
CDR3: CSARWGQGYTGELFF
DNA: TGCAGCGCCCGGTGGGGACAGGGATACACCGGGGAGCTGTTTTTT

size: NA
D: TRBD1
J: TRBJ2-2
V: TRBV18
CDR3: CASSPEDRMSTGELFF
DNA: TGTGCCAGCTCACCGGAGGACAGGATGAGCACCGGGGAGCTGTTTTTT

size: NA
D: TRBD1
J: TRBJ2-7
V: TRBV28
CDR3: CASRENGQGRVGEQYF
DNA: TGTGCCAGCAGGGAAAACGGACAGGGGAGGGTCGGCGAGCAGTACTTC

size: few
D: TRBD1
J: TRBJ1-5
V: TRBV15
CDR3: CATSRDIRRSGTGDQPQHF
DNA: TGTGCCACCAGCAGAGATATTCGTCGCTCCGGGACAGGGGACCAGCCCCAGCATTTT

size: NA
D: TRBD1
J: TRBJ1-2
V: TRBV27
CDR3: CASSLIRDRAGYTF
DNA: TGTGCCAGCAGTTTAATTAGGGACAGGGCAGGCTACACCTTC

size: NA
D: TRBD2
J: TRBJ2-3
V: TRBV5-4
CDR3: CASSQTSGGFEDTQYF
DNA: TGTGCCAGCAGCCAAACTAGCGGGGGATTCGAAGATACGCAGTATTTT

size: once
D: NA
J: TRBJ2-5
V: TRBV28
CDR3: CASSPGLNGEETQYF
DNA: TGTGCCAGCAGCCCGGGACTGAACGGAGAAGAGACCCAGTACTTC